These 3 T cell receptor beta chains were all obtained from the same sample, sequenced in a study of T cell responses to AZD1222 COVID-19 vaccine. The method was immunoSEQ multiplex PCR; TCRdb's version includes in-frame clones alone and lacks a portion of them. The data show about 130,000 clones, roughly 90% seen once. Specimen: peripheral blood, collected on day 0 of AZD1222 vaccination. The receptors here all came from an adult in good health.

J is TRBJ2-1 and V is TRBV2, with D possibly TRBD1 on 5 matching bases. The CDR3 has 13 residues. Germline CDR1 reads SNHLY; CDR2 reads FYNNEI. Trimming took 6 bases from V and 7 from J, leaving 13 bases between them. CDR3 nucleotides: TGTGCCAGCAGCTTTGACAGCCATAATGAGCAGTTCTTC. It yields the protein CASSFDSHNEQFF.

Details on this clone: Other DNA variants within this sample encode the same CDR3. The V call is TRBV29-1, the J call TRBJ1-2, with D possibly matching TRBD1 (5 bases). This CDR3 contains 13 residues. Per the germline V gene, CDR1 is SQVTM and CDR2 is ANQGSEA. The ends were cut back, 6 bases at V and 2 bases at J, with 13 bases in the middle. CDR3 sequence (DNA): TGCAGCGTGGTTGGGCAGGGAAACTATGGCTACACCTTC. It translates to CSVVGQGNYGYTF.

J is TRBJ1-6 and V is TRBV10-2, with D perhaps matching TRBD1 (5 bases). V lost 9 bases, J lost 1 base, and 16 bases lay in between. Germline-derived CDR1 and CDR2 are WSHSY and SAAADI. The CDR3 has 16 amino acids. CDR3 in amino acids: CARNTLWGSYNSPLHF. CDR3 DNA sequence: TGCGCCAGGAACACATTGTGGGGGTCCTATAATTCACCCCTCCACTTT.